The next 10 T cell receptor beta chains were all read from a single sample in a study of post-analysis software for immune sequencing data. Libraries were made from TCR beta cDNA, and they carried unique molecular identifiers. MiXCR was run by TCRdb on the PCR reads, yielding one entry per CDR3 protein. The repertoire includes roughly 160,000 distinct CDR3 sequences, under 40% of them detected once, and roughly 28% sits in the top ten. The specimen comprised blood, sampled after autologous hematopoietic stem cell transplantation. The receptors come from a girl between 10 and 17 years old with multiple sclerosis.

The table lists this clonotype with many counts. The rearrangement links TRBV20-1 to TRBJ2-7; perhaps TRBD2 as D (6 bases). V dropped 0 bases and J dropped 7 bases, with 16 bases sitting between them. The CDR3 is made up of 14 amino acids. Germline V lookup: CDR1 DFQATT, CDR2 SNEGSKA (reference sequence). CDR3 region: CSARDPVSGREQYF. The DNA of the CDR3 is TGCAGTGCTAGAGATCCCGTTAGCGGTCGGGAGCAGTACTTC.

In its sample, this clonotype was seen a few times. The junction does not match germline at one end; this may be a read error. The chain joins TRBV7-7 to TRBJ2-7; TRBD2 matches at 8 bases. The DNA end lines up better with TRBJ2-5; the J call may be wrong. Germline assignment: CDR1 SSHAT and CDR2 FNYEAQ (reference sequence). CDR3 size: 18 residues. This CDR3 is CASSFSSGSTLGPETQYF. As DNA, the CDR3 is TGTGCTAGCAGCTTCTCCAGCGGGAGTACCTTAGGACCAGAGACCCAGTACTTC.

This rearrangement joins TRBV20-1 to TRBJ2-7, with 7 positions matching TRBD2. This CDR3 is 17 amino acids long. Germline-derived CDR1 and CDR2 are DFQATT and SNEGSKA (reference sequence). J gave up 4 bases and V 3 bases, and 18 bases lay outside the gene matches. The CDR3 here is CSASSWEGPRARYEQYF. The CDR3 DNA is TGCAGTGCTAGTTCGTGGGAGGGCCCTCGCGCCCGGTACGAGCAGTACTTC.

A remark on this clonotype: This sequence may be a read error, since a much larger clone differs from it by one base. The chain combines TRBV6-5 with TRBJ2-1; 8 bases are shared with TRBD2. With V trimmed by 6 bases and J by 6 bases, 10 bases remained unmatched. The CDR3 covers 15 residues. Germline lookup yields CDR1 MNHEY and CDR2 SVGAGI. The DNA for the CDR3 is TGTGCCAGCAGGGAGACTAGCGAGAACGGCAATGAGCAGTTCTTC. The encoded protein is CASRETSENGNEQFF.

This clonotype was counted only a few times. The chain couples TRBV20-1 to TRBJ1-1; TRBD1 matches 10 bases. Germline V gene data show CDR1 as DFQATT and CDR2 as SNEGSKA (reference sequence). The CDR3 is made up of 14 amino acids. V was pared by 7 bases and J by 3 bases, with 8 bases of the junction left unmatched. The CDR3 spells CSVSRGQGDTEAFF. CDR3 bases: TGCAGTGTCTCACGCGGACAGGGGGACACTGAAGCTTTCTTT.

This clonotype turned up a few times. J is TRBJ2-1 and V is TRBV10-3, with 7 positions matching TRBD2. This CDR3 comprises 14 residues. Per germline, CDR1 ENHRY and CDR2 SYGVKD. Losses at the gene ends were 5 bases for V and 2 bases for J; bases not matched to a gene: 3. The CDR3 loop is CAISLAEPYNEQFF. The CDR3 DNA follows: TGTGCCATCAGTCTAGCGGAACCCTACAATGAGCAGTTCTTC.

This clonotype has ten or more counts. This chain joins TRBV7-3 and TRBJ2-3; D uncertain. V lost 1 base to trimming and J lost 1 base, with 9 bases between them. The germline gives CDR1 SGHTA, CDR2 FQGTGA. The CDR3 is 15 residues long. CDR3 coding DNA: TGTGCCAGCAGCTTAAGGTCGAGTGGCACAGATACGCAGTATTTT. Its protein is CASSLRSSGTDTQYF.

The chain recombines TRBV20-1 with TRBJ1-1; a weak D match, TRBD1 (5 bases). The germline V gene has CDR1 DFQATT and CDR2 SNEGSKA (reference sequence). With 3 bases removed from V and 8 bases from J, the gap between germline ends came to 28 bases. CDR3 length equals 17 residues. Here the CDR3 DNA reads TGCAGTGCTAGTCCCGGGGCCCAAGGACATCCCCTTGCGGAAGCTTTCTTT. Protein sequence: CSASPGAQGHPLAEAFF.

This clonotype was seen only a few times. V gene TRBV29-1 combines with J gene TRBJ1-1; D remains unclear. Trimming took 6 bases from V and 2 from J, leaving 13 bases between them. In germline, CDR1 is SQVTM, CDR2 ANQGSEA. This CDR3 region has 13 residues. The DNA for the CDR3 is TGCAGCGTACCCCGGGAGGGAAACACTGAAGCTTTCTTT. It translates to CSVPREGNTEAFF.

This clonotype has a count of ten or more. The rearrangement joins TRBV7-9 to TRBJ2-1, with TRBD1 matching over 7 bases. Losses at the gene ends were 5 bases for V and 4 bases for J; bases not matched to a gene: 5. The CDR3 consists of 14 residues. Germline V gene lookup returns CDR1 SEHNR and CDR2 FQNEAQ (reference sequence). The CDR3 reads CASSPRTGYNEQFF. CDR3 DNA: TGTGCCAGCAGCCCCAGGACAGGTTACAATGAGCAGTTCTTC.